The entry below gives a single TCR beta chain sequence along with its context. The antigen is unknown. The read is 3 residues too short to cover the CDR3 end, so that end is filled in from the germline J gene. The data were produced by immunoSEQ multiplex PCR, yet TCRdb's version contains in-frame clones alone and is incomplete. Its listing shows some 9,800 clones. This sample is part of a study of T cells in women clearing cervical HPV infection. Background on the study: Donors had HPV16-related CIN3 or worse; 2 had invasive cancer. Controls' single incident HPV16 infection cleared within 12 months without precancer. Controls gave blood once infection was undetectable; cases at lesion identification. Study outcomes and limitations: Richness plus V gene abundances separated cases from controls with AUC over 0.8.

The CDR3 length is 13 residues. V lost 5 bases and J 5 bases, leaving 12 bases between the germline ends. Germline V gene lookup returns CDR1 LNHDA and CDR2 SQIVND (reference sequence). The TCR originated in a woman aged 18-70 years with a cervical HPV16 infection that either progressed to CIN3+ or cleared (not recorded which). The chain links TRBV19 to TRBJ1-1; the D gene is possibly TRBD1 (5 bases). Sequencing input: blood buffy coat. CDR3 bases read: TGTGCCAGTAGTGTTCCGGGGGGGACTGAA. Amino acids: CASSVPGGTE. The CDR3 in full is CASSVPGGTEAFF.